A single sample is the source of the 7 T cell receptor beta chains below, sequenced in a study of cytomegalovirus exposure and HLA in healthy donors. PCR primers comprised 60 Vbeta and 13 Jbeta primers. Produced via immunoSEQ multiplex PCR; TCRdb's table is partial and in-frame only. The repertoire holds some 200,000 clones, with roughly 80% as singletons. Sequenced sample: PBMCs. The receptors come from a man aged 45 to 65 in good health and CMV-seronegative.

The chain couples TRBV9 to TRBJ2-5; TRBD2 matches 8 bases. CDR1 SGDLS and CDR2 YYNGEE come from the germline V gene. CDR3 length: 15 residues. The junction had 7 bases not matched to a gene; V was cut back by 1 base and J by 5 bases. The CDR3 is CASSVRGGEGETQYF. The CDR3 DNA reads TGTGCCAGCAGCGTACGGGGGGGGGAGGGGGAGACCCAGTACTTC.

This clone was recorded a few times. This chain connects TRBV5-6 to TRBJ1-5; D perhaps matches TRBD1 (5 bases). Deletions cut 0 bases from V and 4 bases from J, with 14 bases between. The CDR3 length is 16 residues. From germline, CDR1 is SGHDT and CDR2 YYEEEE. CDR3 nucleotide sequence: TGTGCCAGCAGCTTGGCCGGGGGGGTATGGAATCAGCCCCAGCATTTT. Protein product: CASSLAGGVWNQPQHF.

J is TRBJ2-2 and V is TRBV4-3, with D possibly TRBD1 on 6 matching bases. Germline V gene lookup returns CDR1 LGHNA and CDR2 YSLEER. The CDR3 consists of 16 residues. The V end lost 0 bases, the J end lost 4 bases, and 12 bases lay between the germline ends. CDR3 nucleotide sequence: TGCGCCAGCAGCCAAGATCTTAGGACAGTCACCGGGGAGCTGTTTTTT. Its protein is CASSQDLRTVTGELFF.

The V call is TRBV6-5, the J call TRBJ1-2; D might be TRBD1 (5 bases). V was cut by 2 bases and J by 5 bases, with 15 bases left in between. Germline loops: CDR1 MNHEY, CDR2 SVGAGI. The CDR3 has 15 residues. The CDR3 here is CASSYDSASPYGYTF. The CDR3, as DNA: TGTGCCAGCAGTTACGACAGTGCTTCACCTTATGGCTACACCTTC.

This clone appeared a single time. The rearrangement links TRBV7-2 to TRBJ1-1; D ambiguous. CDR1 is SGHTA, CDR2 FQGNSA, per germline. CDR3 length: 15 residues. The ends were cut back, 1 base at V and 3 bases at J, with 12 bases in the middle. The CDR3 is CASSLVGSGDTEAFF. CDR3 coding DNA: TGTGCCAGCAGCTTAGTTGGCAGCGGGGACACTGAAGCTTTCTTT.

This chain links TRBV2 with TRBJ2-7; D is unresolved. The CDR3 spans 12 residues. Germline CDR1 SNHLY, CDR2 FYNNEI. Trimming stripped 6 bases from V and 5 bases from J, with 11 bases between. DNA of the CDR3: TGTGCCAGCAGGTTCCCGCTAGACGAGCAGTACTTC. Amino acid sequence: CASRFPLDEQYF. Full variable domain (rest looked up from reference TRBV2 and TRBJ2-7): EPEVTQTPSHQVTQMGQEVILRCVPISNHLYFYWYRQILGQKVEFLVSFYNNEISEKSEIFDDQFSVERPDGSNFTLKIRSTKLEDSAMYFCASRFPLDEQYFGPGTRLTVT.

V gene TRBV7-2 combines with J gene TRBJ2-7; 10 nucleotides align to TRBD1. CDR3 size: 15 residues. Trimming took 5 bases from V and 7 from J; bases not matched to a gene: 11. Germline lookup yields CDR1 SGHTA and CDR2 FQGNSA. The CDR3: CASSHSPDRGGEQYF. CDR3 bases: TGTGCCAGCAGCCATTCCCCGGACAGGGGGGGGGAGCAGTACTTC.